The rows below give T cell receptor beta chains drawn from one sample of a study of T cell responses to AZD1222 COVID-19 vaccine. Libraries were prepared by immunoSEQ multiplex PCR; TCRdb keeps only in-frame clonotypes and omits some of them. The data contain approximately 150,000 clones, less than 95% of them singletons. The sample in question was peripheral blood, obtained on day 0 of AZD1222 vaccination. These receptors all come from an adult in good health. Both conserved end residues are part of each CDR3. The D gene is left open where the match is weak. Clone size, where shown, is once, few, many, or a class for clones that have expanded.

clone_size	d_call	j_call	v_call	cdr3_aa	cdr3_nt
-	-	TRBJ1-2	TRBV5-1	CASSLGLRKPVRFTF	TGCGCCAGCAGCTTGGGCCTCAGGAAGCCAGTACGTTTCACCTTC
-	-	TRBJ2-7	TRBV7-9	CASSLARHSYEQYF	TGTGCCAGCAGCTTAGCCAGACACTCCTACGAGCAGTACTTC
-	TRBD2	TRBJ2-7	TRBV28	CASSLRVAGDTVSTYEQYF	TGTGCCAGCAGTTTAAGGGTGGCGGGAGACACTGTTAGCACCTACGAGCAGTACTTC
-	TRBD1	TRBJ1-3	TRBV5-4	CASSGQQGAAGNTIYF	TGTGCCAGCAGCGGTCAGCAGGGGGCGGCTGGAAACACCATATATTTT
-	TRBD2	TRBJ2-7	TRBV11-3	CASSLSGSGYEQYF	TGTGCCAGCAGCCTTAGCGGGAGCGGATACGAGCAGTACTTC
-	-	TRBJ1-1	TRBV5-1	CASSLDREAFF	TGCGCCAGCAGCTTGGATCGTGAAGCTTTCTTT
-	TRBD1	TRBJ1-4	TRBV5-1	CASSDDRGQRNEKLFF	TGCGCCAGCAGCGACGACAGGGGGCAAAGGAATGAAAAACTGTTTTTT
-	-	TRBJ2-5	TRBV24-1	CATRAGSQETQYF	TGTGCCACCAGGGCGGGTTCGCAAGAGACCCAGTACTTC
-	-	TRBJ1-6	TRBV30	CACSLGDSPLHF	TGTGCCTGTTCACTAGGGGATTCACCCCTCCACTTT
-	TRBD1	TRBJ2-3	TRBV4-2	CASSQELSTGGATDTQYF	TGTGCCAGCAGCCAAGAACTTTCGACAGGGGGCGCAACAGATACGCAGTATTTT
-	-	TRBJ1-3	TRBV5-5	CASSLGSSRGNTIYF	TGTGCCAGCAGCTTGGGGTCATCGCGGGGAAACACCATATATTTT
-	-	TRBJ1-1	TRBV28	CASSPTRQSMNTEAFF	TGTGCCAGCAGCCCTACCCGACAGAGCATGAACACTGAAGCTTTCTTT
-	-	TRBJ2-4	TRBV24-1	CATSCFPEAKNIQYF	TGTGCCACCAGTTGCTTCCCTGAAGCCAAAAACATTCAGTACTTC
-	-	TRBJ2-5	TRBV5-1	CASSRGPETQYF	TGCGCCAGCAGTAGGGGCCCAGAGACCCAGTACTTC
once	-	TRBJ1-1	TRBV19	CASSRFSREAFF	TGTGCCAGTAGTCGATTCTCCCGTGAAGCTTTCTTT
-	-	TRBJ2-7	TRBV9	CASHRRGQGLGEQYF	TGTGCCTCCCACCGGAGGGGGCAGGGCCTCGGTGAGCAGTACTTC
once	TRBD2	TRBJ2-3	TRBV28	CASSLLSLAGAADTQYF	TGTGCCAGCAGTTTATTATCCCTAGCGGGAGCAGCAGATACGCAGTATTTT
-	-	TRBJ1-3	TRBV9	CASSVEGGNSGNTIYF	TGTGCCAGCAGCGTAGAGGGGGGAAACTCTGGAAACACCATATATTTT
-	TRBD1	TRBJ1-2	TRBV25-1	CASSVPGQGLGGYTF	TGTGCCAGCAGTGTCCCGGGACAGGGATTAGGTGGCTACACCTTC
-	-	TRBJ1-6	TRBV11-2	CASRKSLLDSPLHF	TGTGCCAGCAGAAAAAGCCTCCTCGATTCACCCCTCCACTTT
-	-	TRBJ2-7	TRBV27	CASKFTGSLSYEQYF	TGTGCCAGCAAATTTACAGGGAGCCTCTCCTACGAGCAGTACTTC
-	-	TRBJ1-1	TRBV19	CASSIGGIEAFF	TGTGCCAGTAGTATAGGAGGGATTGAAGCTTTCTTT
few	-	TRBJ1-3	TRBV30	CAWSVIYLNTIYF	TGTGCCTGGAGTGTAATCTATTTGAACACCATATATTTT
-	TRBD1	TRBJ2-7	TRBV7-2	CASSLKVGQGPSYEQYF	TGTGCCAGCAGCTTAAAGGTTGGACAGGGACCCTCCTACGAGCAGTACTTC
few	TRBD1	TRBJ1-2	TRBV18	CASSPLGTGFNYGYTF	TGTGCCAGCTCACCACTGGGGACAGGATTTAACTATGGCTACACCTTC
-	-	TRBJ1-5	TRBV28	CASSLLRSQPQHF	TGTGCCAGCAGTTTATTGCGTAGTCAGCCCCAGCATTTT
-	TRBD2	TRBJ2-2	TRBV7-3	CASREGGRASGELFF	TGTGCCAGCAGGGAAGGCGGGAGGGCCTCCGGGGAGCTGTTTTTT
once	-	TRBJ2-7	TRBV5-8	CASSLFGGQYF	TGTGCCAGCAGCTTATTTGGAGGGCAGTACTTC
-	-	TRBJ2-3	TRBV3-1/TRBV3-2	CASSQGDTQYF	TGTGCCAGCAGCCAGGGGGATACGCAGTATTTT
-	-	TRBJ2-7	TRBV2	CASSALEGRKQYF	TGTGCCAGCAGCGCCTTAGAGGGCCGTAAGCAGTACTTC
-	TRBD1	TRBJ2-1	TRBV11-2	CASSMPTGGNEQFF	TGTGCCAGCAGCATGCCAACAGGGGGCAATGAGCAGTTCTTC
once	-	TRBJ2-7	TRBV6-5	CASSYGPLTYEQYF	TGTGCCAGCAGTTACGGGCCGCTGACTTACGAGCAGTACTTC